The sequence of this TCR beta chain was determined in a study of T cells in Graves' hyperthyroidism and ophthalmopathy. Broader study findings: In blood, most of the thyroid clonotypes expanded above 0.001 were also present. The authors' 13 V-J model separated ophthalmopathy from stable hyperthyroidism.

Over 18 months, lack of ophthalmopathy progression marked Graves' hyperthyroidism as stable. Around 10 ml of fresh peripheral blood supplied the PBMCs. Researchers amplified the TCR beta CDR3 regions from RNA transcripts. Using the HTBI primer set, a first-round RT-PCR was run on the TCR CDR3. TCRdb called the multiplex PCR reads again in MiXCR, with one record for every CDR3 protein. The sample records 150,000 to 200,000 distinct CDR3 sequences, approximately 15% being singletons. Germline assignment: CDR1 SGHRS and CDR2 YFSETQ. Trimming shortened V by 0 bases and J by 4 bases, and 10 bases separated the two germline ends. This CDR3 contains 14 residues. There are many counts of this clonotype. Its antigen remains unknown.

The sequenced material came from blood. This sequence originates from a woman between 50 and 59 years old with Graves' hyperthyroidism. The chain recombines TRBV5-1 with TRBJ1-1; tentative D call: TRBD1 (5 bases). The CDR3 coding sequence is TGCGCCAGCAGCTTGGTCTTCGGGGGCACTGAAGCTTTCTTT. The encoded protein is CASSLVFGGTEAFF.